This record concerns one T cell receptor (beta chain) sequence. Its antigen is unknown. Mismatch with germline at one junction end may stem from a read error. Germline loops: CDR1 LNHDA, CDR2 SQIVND (reference sequence). The CDR3 totals 12 residues. This sample was taken from a study of shared clonotypes between healthy human individuals. Study results and limitations: Rarefaction demonstrated incomplete sorted-subset sequencing despite large depth.

Libraries were prepared by immunoSEQ multiplex PCR; TCRdb keeps only in-frame clonotypes and omits some of them. Of 600,000 to 750,000 clones in the sample, approximately 77% were seen once. The sequencing input was memory CD4+ T cells sorted from blood. Subset: CD45RA-negative fraction. This rearrangement joins TRBV19 to TRBJ2-1; no clear D gene. The sequence was collected from a woman in her twenties or thirties in good health. The CDR3 region has the DNA TGTGCCAGTAGTCTCATTGGGGAACCAGCTCTCTTC. This encodes CASSLIGEPALF.